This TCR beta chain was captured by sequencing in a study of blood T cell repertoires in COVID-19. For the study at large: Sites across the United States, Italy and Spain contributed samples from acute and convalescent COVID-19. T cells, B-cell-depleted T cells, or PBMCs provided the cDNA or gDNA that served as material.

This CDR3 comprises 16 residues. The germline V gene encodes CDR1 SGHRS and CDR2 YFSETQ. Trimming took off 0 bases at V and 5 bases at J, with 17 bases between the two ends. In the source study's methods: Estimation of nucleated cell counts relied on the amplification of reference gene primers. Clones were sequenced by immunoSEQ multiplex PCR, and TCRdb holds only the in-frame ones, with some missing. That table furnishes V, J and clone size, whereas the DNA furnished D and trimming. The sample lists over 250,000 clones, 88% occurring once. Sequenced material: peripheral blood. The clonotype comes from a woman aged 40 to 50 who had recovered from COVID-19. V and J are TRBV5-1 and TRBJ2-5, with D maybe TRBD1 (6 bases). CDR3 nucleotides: TGCGCCAGCAGCTTGGCCCCCGCAGGGGCAGGGGAGACCCAGTACTTC. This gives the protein CASSLAPAGAGETQYF.